This TCR beta chain comes out of a study of blood T cell repertoires in COVID-19. Overall study: Acute-phase and convalescent COVID-19 samples originated in the United States, Italy and Spain.

V lost 4 bases to trimming and J lost 2 bases; unmatched junction nucleotides: 5. The V gene's germline CDR1 is SEHNR and CDR2 FQNEAQ (reference sequence). The CDR3 consists of 15 residues. Under the authors' procedure: Reference gene primers were amplified, and this amplification served to estimate nucleated cell counts. The protocol was immunoSEQ multiplex PCR, while the TCRdb copy is restricted to in-frame clones and leaves out a portion. The V and J calls and the clone size are those of that table, but D and trimming were determined from the DNA. The sample yields under 450,000 clones, around 83% seen once. Cohorts were based on clinical histories the participants reported. Before being deemed recovered, Cohort 3 donors had two negative PCRs, clearance, or symptom resolution. This clone was seen a single time.

The sequence was obtained from a woman in her forties or fifties who had recovered from COVID-19. The V call is TRBV7-9, the J call TRBJ1-2; TRBD1 aligns across 9 bases. What was sequenced was PBMCs or T cells enriched from blood (not recorded which). The CDR3 DNA reads TGTGCCAGCAGCTCCCCCGGGACAGGGAACTATGGCTACACCTTC. Amino acid sequence: CASSSPGTGNYGYTF.